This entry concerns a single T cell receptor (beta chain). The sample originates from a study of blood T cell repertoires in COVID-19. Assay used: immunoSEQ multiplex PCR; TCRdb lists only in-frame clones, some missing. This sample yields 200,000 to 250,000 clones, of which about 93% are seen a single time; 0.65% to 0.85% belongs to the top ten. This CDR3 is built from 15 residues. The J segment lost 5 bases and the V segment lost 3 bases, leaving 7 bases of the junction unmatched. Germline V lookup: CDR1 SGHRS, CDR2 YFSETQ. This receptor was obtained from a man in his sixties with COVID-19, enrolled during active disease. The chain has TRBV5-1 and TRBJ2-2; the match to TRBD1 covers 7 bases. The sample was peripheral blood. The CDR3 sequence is CASSSGQPGTGELFF. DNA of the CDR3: TGCGCCAGCAGCTCGGGACAGCCCGGGACCGGGGAGCTGTTTTTT. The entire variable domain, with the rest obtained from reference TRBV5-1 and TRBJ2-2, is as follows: KAGVTQTPRYLIKTRGQQVTLSCSPISGHRSVSWYQQTPGQGLQFLFEYFSETQRNKGNFPGRFSGRQFSNSRSEMNVSTLELGDSALYLCASSSGQPGTGELFFGEGSRLTVL.